The rows below give T cell receptor beta chains drawn from one sample of a study of T cell repertoires in ileal Crohn's disease. Here immunoSEQ multiplex PCR was the method, and the copy in TCRdb shows in-frame clones only, minus some. The data show under 20,000 clones, 65% to 80% seen once. Sequenced: ileal tissue. These receptors were taken from an adult with Crohn's disease. CDR3s include the opening cysteine and the closing phenylalanine or tryptophan. Each record gives: V gene, D gene, clone size, J gene, CDR3 protein, CDR3 DNA. A D gene is named only where the DNA matches it firmly. The listing skips clone size in some rows; elsewhere it reads once, few, many or a size class.

TRBV5-1,-,-,TRBJ1-1,CASRPPDSYTEAFF,TGCGCCAGCAGACCACCGGACAGTTACACTGAAGCTTTCTTT
TRBV14,-,few,TRBJ2-7,CASSPLDWPYEQYF,TGTGCCAGCAGCCCCTTGGACTGGCCCTACGAGCAGTACTTC
TRBV7-2,-,-,TRBJ2-5,CASSLLGAYQETQYF,TGTGCCAGCAGCTTATTGGGGGCCTACCAAGAGACCCAGTACTTC
TRBV6-5,TRBD1,-,TRBJ2-7,CASSRGTGGLEQYF,TGTGCCAGCAGCAGGGGGACAGGGGGACTTGAGCAGTACTTC
TRBV5-1,TRBD1,-,TRBJ1-1,CASSLKYRGAEAFF,TGCGCCAGCAGCTTGAAGTACAGGGGAGCTGAAGCTTTCTTT
TRBV6-5,-,few,TRBJ1-1,CASSEGSEAFF,TGTGCCAGCAGTGAGGGATCTGAAGCTTTCTTT
TRBV4-2,-,few,TRBJ1-1,CASSQAYTEAFF,TGTGCCAGCAGCCAAGCTTACACTGAAGCTTTCTTT
TRBV14,TRBD2,-,TRBJ2-5,CASSPLAGAPVKYF,TGTGCCAGCAGCCCGCTAGCGGGGGCCCCGGTGAAGTACTTC
TRBV23-1,TRBD2,few,TRBJ2-3,CASSQGLAGDTDTQYF,TGCGCCAGCAGTCAAGGACTAGCGGGAGACACAGATACGCAGTATTTT
TRBV6-1,-,-,TRBJ1-1,CASSDRVVEAFF,TGTGCCAGCAGTGATCGGGTGGTTGAAGCTTTCTTT
TRBV6-5,-,-,TRBJ1-1,CASSYSTGGTEAFF,TGTGCCAGCAGTTACTCGACCGGGGGGACTGAAGCTTTCTTT
TRBV7-9,TRBD2,-,TRBJ2-7,CASSLGRTSGPYEQYF,TGTGCCAGCAGCTTAGGAAGGACTAGCGGACCCTACGAGCAGTACTTC
TRBV10-3,-,few,TRBJ1-1,CAISAQMNTEAFF,TGTGCCATCAGTGCCCAAATGAACACTGAAGCTTTCTTT
TRBV5-6,-,few,TRBJ2-2,CASSVANTGELFF,TGTGCCAGCAGCGTCGCGAACACCGGGGAGCTGTTTTTT
TRBV5-1,-,-,TRBJ2-7,CASSWAESSYEQYF,TGCGCCAGCAGTTGGGCAGAAAGCTCCTACGAGCAGTACTTC
TRBV6-6,-,-,TRBJ1-5,CASTPLRGGGNQPQHF,TGTGCCAGCACCCCTCTTAGAGGGGGAGGCAATCAGCCCCAGCATTTT
TRBV5-1,-,-,TRBJ1-2,CASSLAGYGYTF,TGCGCCAGCAGCTTGGCAGGCTATGGCTACACCTTC
TRBV27,TRBD1,few,TRBJ2-1,CASSLAGTGGNEQFF,TGTGCCAGCAGTTTAGCCGGGACAGGGGGCAATGAGCAGTTCTTC
TRBV18,TRBD1,-,TRBJ1-5,CASSPRDRDQPQHF,TGTGCCAGCTCACCACGGGACAGGGATCAGCCCCAGCATTTT
TRBV4-3,-,-,TRBJ1-1,CASSRTANTEAFF,TGCGCCAGCAGCCGGACAGCGAACACTGAAGCTTTCTTT
TRBV5-1,TRBD1,-,TRBJ2-5,CASSIGTGGGETQYF,TGCGCCAGCAGCATCGGGACAGGGGGCGGAGAGACCCAGTACTTC
TRBV10-3,TRBD1,-,TRBJ1-2,CAISESTGGLYGYTF,TGTGCCATCAGTGAGTCTACAGGGGGCCTTTATGGCTACACCTTC
TRBV18,-,-,TRBJ2-3,CASSPWLETQYF,TGTGCCAGCTCACCATGGCTAGAGACGCAGTATTTT
TRBV29-1,TRBD1,few,TRBJ2-6,CSVRDRSTGANVLTF,TGCAGCGTCCGGGACAGAAGCACTGGGGCCAACGTCCTGACTTTC
TRBV6-5,-,-,TRBJ1-1,CASSYSIRYAFF,TGTGCCAGCAGTTACTCGATACGGTATGCTTTCTTT
TRBV13,TRBD1,-,TRBJ2-3,CASSSRTGDSTDTQYF,TGTGCCAGCAGCAGCCGGACAGGGGATAGCACAGATACGCAGTATTTT
TRBV5-1,TRBD2,-,TRBJ2-3,CASSSAGGTDTQYF,TGCGCCAGCAGCTCAGCGGGAGGCACAGATACGCAGTATTTT
TRBV29-1,-,few,TRBJ2-1,CSVEGGSTYNEQFF,TGCAGCGTTGAAGGAGGGAGCACCTACAATGAGCAGTTCTTC
TRBV28,TRBD2,few,TRBJ2-3,CASSFELAGGLLPSTDTQYF,TGTGCCAGCAGTTTTGAGCTAGCGGGAGGGCTCCTCCCTAGCACAGATACGCAGTATTTT
TRBV15,-,-,TRBJ2-3,CATSRDAGSGYTDTQYF,TGTGCCACCAGCAGAGACGCAGGAAGCGGGTACACAGATACGCAGTATTTT
TRBV5-1,-,-,TRBJ2-7,CASRIRTAENEQYF,TGCGCCAGCAGGATACGGACAGCGGAAAACGAGCAGTACTTC
TRBV9,-,-,TRBJ2-3,CASSAASGWTDTQYF,TGTGCCAGCAGCGCCGCTTCGGGTTGGACAGATACGCAGTATTTT
TRBV18,-,-,TRBJ1-4,CASSPSVSKLFF,TGTGCCAGCTCACCCTCCGTTTCAAAACTGTTTTTT
TRBV9,TRBD2,few,TRBJ2-7,CASSAGTSGSYEQYF,TGTGCCAGCAGCGCGGGGACTAGCGGCTCCTACGAGCAGTACTTC
TRBV5-6,TRBD1,-,TRBJ2-7,CASSLEQGTSYEQYF,TGTGCCAGCAGCTTGGAACAGGGGACATCCTACGAGCAGTACTTC
TRBV5-1,TRBD2,-,TRBJ2-3,CASSLGLAGAISTDTQYF,TGCGCCAGCAGCTTAGGACTAGCGGGGGCAATTAGCACAGATACGCAGTATTTT
TRBV6-6,-,-,TRBJ1-5,CASSSYQGTSNQPQHF,TGTGCCAGCAGTTCCTACCAGGGGACCAGCAATCAGCCCCAGCATTTT